This TCR beta chain was captured in a study of T cell repertoires in cytomegalovirus infection. Study-level information: It was the public TCR beta signatures that indicated both CMV infection and matching HLA type.

The V and J ends lost 6 bases and 7 bases respectively, with 18 bases between them. The germline V gene has CDR1 DFQATT and CDR2 SNEGSKA (reference sequence). This CDR3 has 13 amino acids. Notes on this clonotype: Its matching antigen is unknown. Possible read error: a much larger clone is one base away.

TCRdb re-analysed the reads in MiXCR, keeping a single row per CDR3 protein. This table holds approximately 500,000 distinct CDR3 sequences, around 10% found once. Points from the study as a whole: CMV carriers with the relevant HLA were identified by cumulative public TCR beta family frequency.

This receptor was obtained from a human donor in good health (CMV status not recorded). Some clones in this sample may be carry-over from other donors' samples. V usage is TRBV20-1 and J usage is TRBJ1-2, with D maybe TRBD1 (6 bases). The sequencing sample was made of PBMCs. CDR3 region: CSAQTGLTCGYTF. The CDR3 region has the DNA TGCAGTGCACAAACAGGGCTTACCTGTGGCTACACCTTC.